This entry lists 6 T cell receptor beta chains sequenced from one sample in a study of T cells in tuberculosis. Only in-frame clones appear in the TCRdb table, and some are missing; sequencing was by immunoSEQ multiplex PCR. The sample carries 50,000 or so clones, 70% to 90% recorded once. Sorting used thawed, overnight-rested PBMC stained with anti-CD3, a viability dye and GMM-loaded CD1B tetramer. The lipid loaded on the CD1B tetramers was C32 glucose monomycolate from Rhodococcus equi. The sample comprised CD1b-GMM tetramer-negative cells sorted from PBMCs. All receptors come from an adult woman with latent tuberculosis.

The chain couples TRBV30 to TRBJ1-1; D remains ambiguous. Between the trimmed V and J ends, which lost 1 base and 3 bases, there was a span of 12 bases. Per germline, CDR1 GTSNPN and CDR2 SVGIG (reference sequence). The CDR3 is made up of 14 amino acids. CDR3 coding DNA: TGTGCCTGGAGTGAGGCAGGAAAAGACACTGAAGCTTTCTTT. Residues: CAWSEAGKDTEAFF.

To note about this clone: Other DNA sequences in this specimen translate into the identical CDR3. The rearrangement joins TRBV7-2 to TRBJ1-2, with a weak D call TRBD1 (6 bases). CDR3 size: 13 residues. The germline V gene encodes CDR1 SGHTA and CDR2 FQGNSA. Between the trimmed V and J ends, which lost 4 bases and 4 bases, there was a span of 10 bases. CDR3 loop: CASSSRQVYGYTF. As DNA, the CDR3 is TGTGCCAGCAGCTCTCGACAGGTCTATGGCTACACCTTC.

The chain is built from TRBV5-4 and TRBJ2-2, with D tentatively TRBD1 (6 bases). This CDR3 spans 15 amino acids. Trimming removed 3 bases from V and 5 bases from J, with 14 bases in between. The germline V gene encodes CDR1 SGHNT and CDR2 YYREEE (reference sequence). CDR3 nucleotides: TGTGCCAGCAGCTCGGCATTACAGGGTACCGGGGAGCTGTTTTTT. This translates into CASSSALQGTGELFF.

This chain uses TRBV29-1 with TRBJ2-7; D possibly corresponds to TRBD1 (5 bases). Per the germline V gene, CDR1 is SQVTM and CDR2 is ANQGSEA. This CDR3 region has 11 residues. V was shortened by 7 bases and J by 2 bases, with 9 bases between the two germline ends. The CDR3 here is CSALQAYEQYF. The CDR3 bases are TGCAGCGCCCTACAGGCCTACGAGCAGTACTTC.

The CDR3 is CASSQADSSGNTIYF. DNA of the CDR3: TGTGCCAGCAGCCAAGCGGACAGCTCTGGAAACACCATATATTTT. The gene calls are TRBV4-2 and TRBJ1-3; D perhaps matches TRBD1 (6 bases). In germline, CDR1 is LGHNA, CDR2 YNFKEQ. Trimming stripped 1 base from V and 0 bases from J, with 7 bases between. The CDR3 has 15 residues.

V gene TRBV28 combines with J gene TRBJ1-2, with D tentatively TRBD1 (6 bases). V was clipped by 6 bases and J by 2 bases, with 13 bases between them. The CDR3 has 14 amino acids. Germline CDR1 and CDR2: MDHEN and SYDVKM. CDR3 protein: CASSYTTGNYGYTF. The CDR3 bases are TGTGCCAGCAGCTACACAACAGGGAACTATGGCTACACCTTC.